The 5 T cell receptor beta chains given below trace back to one sample, sequenced in a study of chemoradiotherapy in HPV16-positive cancers (dated by TCRdb to between 2022 and 2023). The library was made by the immunoSEQ multiplex PCR assay. In its TCRdb copy, this immuneACCESS table keeps in-frame sequences only and misses some clones. Where compared with another copy, unresolved V genes explain less than half of these, and the others have no known cause. The sample table holds some 500 clones, of which 88% were seen once. The ten top clones hold 8.1% of the sample. This specimen consisted of tumor tissue, obtained from a patient who underwent chemoradiotherapy. These receptors originate from a human donor with HPV-associated anogenital cancer.

This chain joins TRBV7-2 and TRBJ1-2; D is perhaps TRBD1 (5 bases). Germline V CDR1 and CDR2: SGHTA, FQGNSA. Trimming took off 11 bases at V and 8 bases at J, with 12 bases between the two ends. This CDR3 has 10 amino acids. CDR3 loop: CAGQGKGYTF. CDR3 in DNA: TGTGCCGGTCAGGGAAAGGGCTACACCTTC.

This chain uses TRBV14 with TRBJ1-2, with D perhaps matching TRBD1 (6 bases). CDR1 and CDR2 from the germline V gene are SGHDN and FVKESK. The V end lost 2 bases, the J end lost 8 bases, and 9 bases lay between the germline ends. CDR3 size: 12 residues. CDR3 sequence (DNA): TGTGCCAGCAGCCAAAACCAGGGGGGCTACACCTTC. Translation: CASSQNQGGYTF.

CDR3 bases: TGTGCCAGCAGCCCGGGAATGGGGCGGGGGGGCACCTACGAGCAGTACTTC. It yields the protein CASSPGMGRGGTYEQYF. V and J are TRBV4-2 and TRBJ2-7; TRBD2 aligns across 9 bases. This CDR3 is 17 amino acids long. V lost 4 bases and J lost 2; bases outside the gene matches: 12. Germline V gives CDR1 LGHNA, CDR2 YNFKEQ.

This chain connects TRBV19 to TRBJ1-2, with 7 bases aligning to TRBD1. Germline V lookup: CDR1 LNHDA, CDR2 SQIVND (reference sequence). V gave up 1 base and J gave up 3 bases; unmatched junction bases: 2. This CDR3 is built from 14 residues. This chain's CDR3 is CASSIVQGDYGYTF. The CDR3 nucleotides are TGTGCCAGTAGTATAGTGCAGGGGGACTATGGCTACACCTTC.

V gene TRBV4-1 combines with J gene TRBJ1-4; no reliable D call. CDR3 length: 17 residues. Germline V gene sequence: CDR1 MGHRA, CDR2 YSYEKL. Trimming removed 0 bases from V and 0 bases from J, with 11 bases in between. The CDR3 bases are TGCGCCAGCAGCCAAGAATGGTTGACTGCAACTAATGAAAAACTGTTTTTT. Its protein is CASSQEWLTATNEKLFF.